This TCR beta chain was captured by sequencing in a study of T cells in Graves' hyperthyroidism and ophthalmopathy. Study-level points and caveats: The model anticipated ophthalmopathy a median about six months pre-onset.

Graves' hyperthyroidism qualified as stable when ophthalmopathy did not progress within 18 months. Exclusions: uncontrolled infection, other autoimmune disease, pregnancy, lactation. Cells are PBMCs isolated from about 10 ml of fresh blood. Authors of the study amplified TCR beta CDR3 regions from RNA transcripts. A set of HTBI primers served as the primers for a first-round RT-PCR of the TCR CDR3. TCRdb passed the multiplex PCR reads through MiXCR, listing each CDR3 protein once. The sample records 700,000 or so distinct CDR3 sequences, roughly 15% being singletons. This clonotype came up many times. Its target is not known. Trimming took 4 bases from V and 2 from J, leaving 14 bases between them. This CDR3 comprises 15 residues. Per the germline V gene, CDR1 is MDHEN and CDR2 is SYDVKM.

The TCR originated in a man aged 18 to 35 with Graves' hyperthyroidism. The sample consisted of blood. The rearrangement links TRBV28 to TRBJ1-1; D perhaps matches TRBD1 (5 bases). This CDR3 is CASSSHWGGNTEAFF. The CDR3 bases are TGTGCCAGCAGTTCACACTGGGGCGGAAACACTGAAGCTTTCTTT.